This T cell receptor (beta chain) was identified in a study of OX40 agonist ivuxolimab in advanced cancers. Study-level information: Patients received ivuxolimab, an agonistic anti-OX40 (CD134) antibody. With a range of roughly 20 to 80, age averaged approximately 64 years, and more than 75% were male. Findings and limits, study-wide: The study did not work out the antigen specificity of the expanded peripheral T cells. Among the nonresponders, some also had low normalized T-cell clonal expansion.

The CDR3 contains 12 residues. With 2 bases removed from V and 2 bases from J, the gap between germline ends came to 4 bases. Per germline, CDR1 ENHRY and CDR2 SYGVKD. The protocol was immunoSEQ multiplex PCR, while the TCRdb copy is restricted to in-frame clones and leaves out a portion. The sample comprises around 80,000 clones, roughly 90% of which are singletons, and over 0.55% rests with the top ten. Turning to this clone: What it recognizes is unknown. This CDR3 is also generated by other DNA sequences in the sample.

This clonotype was sampled from an adult with an advanced solid tumor such as melanoma, head and neck, liver or kidney cancer. The chain has TRBV10-3 and TRBJ2-7, with D uncertain. The specimen comprised CD4+ or CD8+ T cells sorted from blood, sampled in a trial of the OX40 agonist ivuxolimab. The CDR3 sequence is CAISEGPYEQYF. For the CDR3, the DNA is TGTGCCATCAGTGAGGGCCCCTACGAGCAGTACTTC.